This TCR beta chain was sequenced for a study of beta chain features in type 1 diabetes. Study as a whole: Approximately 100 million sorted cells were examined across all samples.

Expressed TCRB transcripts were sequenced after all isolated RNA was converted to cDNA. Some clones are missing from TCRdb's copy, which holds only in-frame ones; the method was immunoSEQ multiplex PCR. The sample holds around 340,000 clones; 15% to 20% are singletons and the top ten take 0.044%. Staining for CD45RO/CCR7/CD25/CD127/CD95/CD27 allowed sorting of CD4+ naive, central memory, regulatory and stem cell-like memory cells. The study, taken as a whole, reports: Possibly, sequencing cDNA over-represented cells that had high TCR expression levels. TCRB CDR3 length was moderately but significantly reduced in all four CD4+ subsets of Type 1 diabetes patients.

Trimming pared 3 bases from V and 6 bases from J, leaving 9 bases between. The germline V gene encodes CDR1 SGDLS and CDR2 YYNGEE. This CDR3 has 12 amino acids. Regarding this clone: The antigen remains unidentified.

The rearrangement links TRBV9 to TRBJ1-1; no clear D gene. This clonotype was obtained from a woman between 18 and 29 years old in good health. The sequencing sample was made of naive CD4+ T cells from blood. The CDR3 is CASSATGSEAFF. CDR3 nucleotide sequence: TGTGCCAGCAGCGCGACGGGGTCTGAAGCTTTCTTT.